This is a list of T cell receptor beta chains from one sample in a study of blood T cell repertoires in COVID-19. Measured with immunoSEQ multiplex PCR; TCRdb has only the in-frame clones, and not every one. The sample holds around 260,000 clones, 80% to 90% seen once. Sequencing was carried out using PBMCs or T cells enriched from blood (not recorded which). Source of these receptors: a woman under 40 who had recovered from COVID-19. Each CDR3 is given with its conserved first and last residue. A D gene is named only where the DNA matches it firmly. Some rows have no size entry. The others give once, few or many, or a class for an expanded clone.

D gene: NA; J gene: TRBJ1-2; clone size: NA; V gene: TRBV10-3; CDR3 DNA: TGTGCCATCAGTCCCGGGAGGAACTATGGCTACACCTTC; CDR3 protein: CAISPGRNYGYTF
D gene: NA; J gene: TRBJ1-4; clone size: NA; V gene: TRBV6-5; CDR3 DNA: TGTGCCAGCAGTTACTCACGCGGCCGAATAGAACTGTTTTTT; CDR3 protein: CASSYSRGRIELFF
D gene: NA; J gene: TRBJ1-1; clone size: NA; V gene: TRBV10-1; CDR3 DNA: TGCGCCAGCAGTGAGTTTGGAGGGCCTTTGGCCCTGAACACTGAAGCTTTCTTT; CDR3 protein: CASSEFGGPLALNTEAFF
D gene: NA; J gene: TRBJ1-1; clone size: NA; V gene: TRBV30; CDR3 DNA: TGTGCCTGGATCCCCGCAGATTCCACTGAAGCTTTCTTT; CDR3 protein: CAWIPADSTEAFF
D gene: NA; J gene: TRBJ1-2; clone size: NA; V gene: TRBV6-5; CDR3 DNA: TGTGCCACCCTCGAGACAGGTCTTAATTACGATGGCTACACCTTC; CDR3 protein: CATLETGLNYDGYTF
D gene: TRBD1; J gene: TRBJ2-7; clone size: NA; V gene: TRBV6-5; CDR3 DNA: TGTGCCAGCAGGATCGGGACAGAGGAGTACTTC; CDR3 protein: CASRIGTEEYF
D gene: NA; J gene: TRBJ2-7; clone size: NA; V gene: TRBV29-1; CDR3 DNA: TGCAGCGTTGTCGGTAGCGCGTACGAGCAGTACTTC; CDR3 protein: CSVVGSAYEQYF
D gene: NA; J gene: TRBJ2-7; clone size: NA; V gene: TRBV9; CDR3 DNA: TGTGCCAGCAGCGTAGCGGAGGACAGCTCCTACGAGCAGTACTTC; CDR3 protein: CASSVAEDSSYEQYF
D gene: NA; J gene: TRBJ2-5; clone size: few; V gene: TRBV19; CDR3 DNA: TGTGCCAGTAGTATAACCCCAACAGGGAAAGGAGAGACCCAGTACTTC; CDR3 protein: CASSITPTGKGETQYF
D gene: NA; J gene: TRBJ2-3; clone size: NA; V gene: TRBV7-9; CDR3 DNA: TGTGCCAGCAGCCCTACGGGGAGTACGCAGTATTTT; CDR3 protein: CASSPTGSTQYF
D gene: NA; J gene: TRBJ1-6; clone size: NA; V gene: TRBV5-1; CDR3 DNA: TGCGCCAGCAGCTTGGCCGGAGACTCGGGAACTTCACCCCTCCACTTT; CDR3 protein: CASSLAGDSGTSPLHF
D gene: NA; J gene: TRBJ1-4; clone size: NA; V gene: TRBV25-1; CDR3 DNA: TGTGCCAGCAGTTCAGGGGATGCAACTAATGAAAAACTGTTTTTT; CDR3 protein: CASSSGDATNEKLFF
D gene: NA; J gene: TRBJ1-3; clone size: NA; V gene: TRBV18; CDR3 DNA: TGTGCCAGCTCACCGATTGACAGGCTTAGTGGAAACACCATATATTTT; CDR3 protein: CASSPIDRLSGNTIYF
D gene: TRBD2; J gene: TRBJ2-7; clone size: NA; V gene: TRBV19; CDR3 DNA: TGTGCCAGTAGTATAGAGACTAGCGGCTCCTACGAGCAGTACTTC; CDR3 protein: CASSIETSGSYEQYF
D gene: NA; J gene: TRBJ1-6; clone size: NA; V gene: TRBV5-6; CDR3 DNA: TGTGCCAGCAGCTTCAGTCGGACTTTTTATAATTCACCCCTCCACTTT; CDR3 protein: CASSFSRTFYNSPLHF
D gene: TRBD1; J gene: TRBJ1-4; clone size: NA; V gene: TRBV3-1/TRBV3-2; CDR3 DNA: TGTGCCAGCAGTCCAGGGTACGGACAGGGGGATGAAAAACTGTTTTTT; CDR3 protein: CASSPGYGQGDEKLFF
D gene: TRBD1; J gene: TRBJ1-6; clone size: once; V gene: TRBV7-6; CDR3 DNA: TGTGCCAGCAGCTCGGACAGGGCCTATAATTCACCCCTCCACTTT; CDR3 protein: CASSSDRAYNSPLHF
D gene: TRBD1; J gene: TRBJ2-5; clone size: NA; V gene: TRBV5-6; CDR3 DNA: TGTGCCAGCAGCTTCCGGGACAGTGAAGAGACCCAGTACTTC; CDR3 protein: CASSFRDSEETQYF
D gene: NA; J gene: TRBJ2-7; clone size: NA; V gene: TRBV30; CDR3 DNA: TGTGCCTGGAGCGTATCCGGCGGACACCTCGTAGCCGAGCAGTACTTC; CDR3 protein: CAWSVSGGHLVAEQYF
D gene: NA; J gene: TRBJ1-2; clone size: NA; V gene: TRBV30; CDR3 DNA: TGTGCCTGGAGTCAGGGGCAGGGGTATCTTGGCTACACCTTC; CDR3 protein: CAWSQGQGYLGYTF
D gene: TRBD2; J gene: TRBJ2-7; clone size: NA; V gene: TRBV25-1; CDR3 DNA: TGTGCCAGCAGTGAATATAAGGGGGGGACTAGTAACGAGCAGTACTTC; CDR3 protein: CASSEYKGGTSNEQYF
D gene: NA; J gene: TRBJ2-3; clone size: NA; V gene: TRBV9; CDR3 DNA: TGTGCCAGCAGCGTAGGGGGCCCTAGCACAGATACGCAGTATTTT; CDR3 protein: CASSVGGPSTDTQYF
D gene: NA; J gene: TRBJ1-1; clone size: NA; V gene: TRBV30; CDR3 DNA: TGTGCCTGGAGTCCCATCTCGGGGGAACCTGAAGCTTTCTTT; CDR3 protein: CAWSPISGEPEAFF
D gene: NA; J gene: TRBJ2-5; clone size: NA; V gene: TRBV7-9; CDR3 DNA: TGTGCCAGCAGCCGGGACTCGGAGACCCAGTACTTC; CDR3 protein: CASSRDSETQYF
D gene: NA; J gene: TRBJ2-5; clone size: NA; V gene: TRBV6-5; CDR3 DNA: TGTGCCAGCAGTTACGGGCCCCGGGGGGAGACCCAGTACTTC; CDR3 protein: CASSYGPRGETQYF
D gene: TRBD1; J gene: TRBJ1-1; clone size: NA; V gene: TRBV10-3; CDR3 DNA: TGTGCCATCAGTGAGGCGACAGGGATTGGGACTGAAGCTTTCTTT; CDR3 protein: CAISEATGIGTEAFF
D gene: TRBD2; J gene: TRBJ2-1; clone size: NA; V gene: TRBV5-6; CDR3 DNA: TGTGCCAGCAGCTTAGAGGGACTAGCGGGAATGTCTGAGCAGTTCTTC; CDR3 protein: CASSLEGLAGMSEQFF
D gene: NA; J gene: TRBJ1-2; clone size: NA; V gene: TRBV5-1; CDR3 DNA: TGCGCCAGCAGCTCGGCCTCGAGTGAGGGATCATCTAATGGCTACACCTTC; CDR3 protein: CASSSASSEGSSNGYTF
D gene: TRBD1; J gene: TRBJ1-5; clone size: NA; V gene: TRBV5-5; CDR3 DNA: TGTGCCAGCAGCGCCGTAGGGACAGGGGGTAATCAGCCCCAGCATTTT; CDR3 protein: CASSAVGTGGNQPQHF
D gene: TRBD1; J gene: TRBJ2-7; clone size: NA; V gene: TRBV7-9; CDR3 DNA: TGTGCCAGCAGCTCCCGGACAGGGACGAGCTACGAGCAGTACTTC; CDR3 protein: CASSSRTGTSYEQYF
D gene: NA; J gene: TRBJ2-3; clone size: NA; V gene: TRBV7-9; CDR3 DNA: TGTGCCAGCAGCTTCCTGGCAGGGGCCGCTCAAGGCTTCACAGATACGCAGTATTTT; CDR3 protein: CASSFLAGAAQGFTDTQYF
D gene: NA; J gene: TRBJ2-4; clone size: NA; V gene: TRBV29-1; CDR3 DNA: TGCAGCGTTGGGGGCAATCTAGCCAAAAACATTCAGTACTTC; CDR3 protein: CSVGGNLAKNIQYF
D gene: NA; J gene: TRBJ2-1; clone size: NA; V gene: TRBV11-2; CDR3 DNA: TGTGCCAGCAGCCCACCTGGCGGATTTACGCAGTTCTTC; CDR3 protein: CASSPPGGFTQFF
D gene: TRBD1; J gene: TRBJ1-6; clone size: NA; V gene: TRBV7-6; CDR3 DNA: TGTGCCAGCAGCTCGGGACAGGGGGCTAATTCACCCCTCCACTTT; CDR3 protein: CASSSGQGANSPLHF
D gene: NA; J gene: TRBJ2-2; clone size: NA; V gene: TRBV5-1; CDR3 DNA: TGCGCCAGCAGGAGGACTACAAACACCGGGGAGCTGTTTTTT; CDR3 protein: CASRRTTNTGELFF
D gene: NA; J gene: TRBJ2-1; clone size: NA; V gene: TRBV7-3; CDR3 DNA: TGTGCCAGCAGCTTACTCGCGAGGGAAAAACCGACACATCTTAACTCCTACAATGAGCAGTTCTTC; CDR3 protein: CASSLLAREKPTHLNSYNEQFF
D gene: NA; J gene: TRBJ1-2; clone size: NA; V gene: TRBV28; CDR3 DNA: TGTGCCAGCAGTTCTTCCGGCAGGGGTCATGGCTACACCTTC; CDR3 protein: CASSSSGRGHGYTF
D gene: TRBD1; J gene: TRBJ2-1; clone size: once; V gene: TRBV4-2; CDR3 DNA: TGTGCCAGCAGCCAACCGGGACAGGGACGTAATGAGCAGTTCTTC; CDR3 protein: CASSQPGQGRNEQFF
D gene: TRBD1; J gene: TRBJ1-6; clone size: NA; V gene: TRBV28; CDR3 DNA: TGTGCCAGCAGACTCCCGGGGGGGGACAGGGGTTCACCCCTCCACTTT; CDR3 protein: CASRLPGGDRGSPLHF
D gene: NA; J gene: TRBJ2-1; clone size: NA; V gene: TRBV28; CDR3 DNA: TGTGCCAGCCTTTTGGCGGGATCCTACAATGAGCAGTTCTTC; CDR3 protein: CASLLAGSYNEQFF
D gene: TRBD1; J gene: TRBJ1-5; clone size: NA; V gene: TRBV27; CDR3 DNA: TGTGCCAGCAGCCTACAGGGGTTTCGAAGCAATCAGCCCCAGCATTTT; CDR3 protein: CASSLQGFRSNQPQHF